Listed below are T cell receptor beta chains from one sample, sequenced in a study of cytomegalovirus exposure and HLA in healthy donors. Profiled with immunoSEQ multiplex PCR; TCRdb holds only in-frame clones, not every one. The sample has about 100,000 clones, roughly 75% seen once. Source material: PBMCs. All receptors derive from a woman aged 60-75 years in good health and CMV-seronegative. Both conserved end residues are part of each CDR3. A D gene is named only where the DNA matches it firmly. Not all rows give a size; the values are once, few, many and, for expanded clones, a class.

J gene | V gene | clone size | D gene | CDR3 DNA | CDR3 protein
TRBJ1-2 | TRBV2 | . | . | TGTGCCAGCAGTGAATGGACAAAAAGGGCCTTC | CASSEWTKRAF
TRBJ2-7 | TRBV5-4 | once | . | TGTGCCAGCAGCTTGGCCGGGCAGGGAAACTACGAGCAGTACTTC | CASSLAGQGNYEQYF
TRBJ2-3 | TRBV7-9 | . | . | TGTGCCAGCAGCTCCAGTGGCGATACGCAGTATTTT | CASSSSGDTQYF
TRBJ2-6 | TRBV4-3 | . | TRBD1 | TGCGCCAGCAGCCAAGAGGACAGGGGCAGTGGGGCCAACGTCCTGACTTTC | CASSQEDRGSGANVLTF
TRBJ1-2 | TRBV27 | . | . | TGTGCCAGCGGCACACAGGGAGCTAACTATGGCTACACCTTC | CASGTQGANYGYTF
TRBJ1-4 | TRBV4-1 | . | TRBD1 | TGCGCCAGCAGCCATGGAGACAGGGCAACTAATGAAAAACTGTTTTTT | CASSHGDRATNEKLFF
TRBJ2-3 | TRBV30 | . | TRBD2 | TGTGCCTGGAGTGTTGGAGCGGGATCTAGCACAGATACGCAGTATTTT | CAWSVGAGSSTDTQYF
TRBJ2-2 | TRBV7-7 | . | . | TGTGCCACCCGGGGCACCGGGGAGCTGTTTTTT | CATRGTGELFF
TRBJ1-5 | TRBV18 | . | TRBD1 | TGTGCCAGCTCACCACGGGGGACAGTAGATCAGCCCCAGCATTTT | CASSPRGTVDQPQHF
TRBJ2-7 | TRBV9 | . | TRBD2 | TGTGCCAGCAGCGTAGAGTCGGGACTACCCTCCTACGAGCAGTACTTC | CASSVESGLPSYEQYF
TRBJ1-1 | TRBV5-4 | . | . | TGTGCCAGCAGCCGCAAGGAGGGGAGGGTCACTGAAGCTTTCTTT | CASSRKEGRVTEAFF
TRBJ2-5 | TRBV29-1 | . | TRBD1 | TGCAGCGTGAGACAGGGGAGCGGGACCCAGTACTTC | CSVRQGSGTQYF
TRBJ2-7 | TRBV30 | few | . | TGTGCCTGGAGTGTGGCATCCTACGAGCAGTACTTC | CAWSVASYEQYF
TRBJ2-2 | TRBV14 | . | . | TGTGCCAGCAGCCGGGAGGCCGTCACCGGGGAGCTGTTTTTT | CASSREAVTGELFF
TRBJ1-6 | TRBV4-3 | once | . | TGCGCCAGCAGCCAAGATCTGGAGGGGCGGTCACCCCTCCACTTT | CASSQDLEGRSPLHF
TRBJ1-2 | TRBV6-5 | . | . | TGTGCCAGCAGCGACAGAGTGAGCTACACCTTC | CASSDRVSYTF
TRBJ2-7 | TRBV7-2 | . | TRBD2 | TGTGCCAGCAGCTTAAGGACTAGCGGGCTCTACGAGCAGTACTTC | CASSLRTSGLYEQYF
TRBJ2-3 | TRBV9 | . | . | TGTGCCAGCAGCGTAGCTACTAGCCCTTTCACAGATACGCAGTATTTT | CASSVATSPFTDTQYF
TRBJ2-1 | TRBV7-2 | . | . | TGTGCCAGCAGCCCTAGCCCTTCCAATGAGCAGTTCTTC | CASSPSPSNEQFF
TRBJ1-2 | TRBV12-2 | few | . | TGTGCAAGTCGCTTATTACCCTCCCTACGACAGGATCCCAATGGCTACACCTTC | CASRLLPSLRQDPNGYTF
TRBJ2-5 | TRBV5-4 | . | TRBD1 | TGTGCCAGCAGTCCGGGACAGGGGGAACGAGGAGAGACCCAGTACTTC | CASSPGQGERGETQYF
TRBJ1-4 | TRBV5-1 | . | . | TGCGCCAGCAGCTTGGATGGGCAGGCCCATGAGTTTTTT | CASSLDGQAHEFF
TRBJ2-7 | TRBV7-9 | once | TRBD1 | TGTGCCAGCAGCCAGGGGGCAGGGCCGACCTACGAGCAGTACTTC | CASSQGAGPTYEQYF
TRBJ2-1 | TRBV6-1 | . | TRBD2 | TGTGCCAGCAGAGCTAGCGGGGGGGTCTACAATGAGCAGTTCTTC | CASRASGGVYNEQFF
TRBJ1-5 | TRBV4-3 | . | TRBD1 | TGCGCCAGCAGCCTAGGATTGGACAGGGGAAGCAATCAGCCCCAGCATTTT | CASSLGLDRGSNQPQHF
TRBJ1-1 | TRBV5-1 | . | . | TGCGCCAGCAGCCTATCGAAAGAACAGAAGAACACTGAAGCTTTCTTT | CASSLSKEQKNTEAFF
TRBJ2-7 | TRBV28 | . | TRBD1 | TGTGCCAGCACCGAATCAGGGGGCGAGCAGTACTTC | CASTESGGEQYF
TRBJ2-7 | TRBV5-4 | . | . | TGTGCCAGCAGCTTGTACCCTAGCGACCACGAGCAGTACTTC | CASSLYPSDHEQYF
TRBJ2-3 | TRBV5-1 | . | . | TGCGCCAGCAGCTCCCCCGAACACACAGATACGCAGTATTTT | CASSSPEHTDTQYF
TRBJ2-3 | TRBV7-8 | . | . | TGTGCCAGCAGCTTAAGGTTGGGCCCCCTGCGCACAGATACGCAGTATTTT | CASSLRLGPLRTDTQYF
TRBJ1-6 | TRBV7-2 | . | . | TGTGCCAGCAGCCCAATGGCAGAGGGAGGCAATTCACCCCTCCACTTT | CASSPMAEGGNSPLHF
TRBJ2-5 | TRBV5-1 | . | TRBD1 | TGCGCCAGCAGCTGGGGGCCGGACAGGGAGACCCAGTACTTC | CASSWGPDRETQYF
TRBJ1-1 | TRBV4-3 | . | TRBD1 | TGCGCCAGCAGCCAAGGACAGGGGTTGGACACTGAAGCTTTCTTT | CASSQGQGLDTEAFF
TRBJ1-3 | TRBV28 | once | . | TGTGCCAGCACCCCCCAATCCGGGGGGCCTCCTGGAAACACCATATATTTT | CASTPQSGGPPGNTIYF
TRBJ1-3 | TRBV5-6 | . | TRBD1 | TGTGCCAGCAGCGTCATCACAGGGGGGCTCGAAAACACCATATATTTT | CASSVITGGLENTIYF
TRBJ2-4 | TRBV7-8 | . | TRBD1 | TGTGCCAGCAGCTTAGAGGGGGCAACAGGGTACCAAAACATTCAGTACTTC | CASSLEGATGYQNIQYF
TRBJ1-2 | TRBV4-1 | . | . | TGCGCCAGCAGCCAGGAATCCGACTGCTATGGCTACACCTTC | CASSQESDCYGYTF
TRBJ2-1 | TRBV5-1 | . | TRBD2 | TGCGCCAGCAGCCCCGAATCGGGGGGAGGTCGCAATGAGCAGTTCTTC | CASSPESGGGRNEQFF
TRBJ2-5 | TRBV14 | . | TRBD1 | TGTGCCAGCAGCCAAGATCGGGGGACAGGCGGGGAGACCCAGTACTTC | CASSQDRGTGGETQYF
TRBJ2-3 | TRBV7-2 | . | . | TGTGCCAGCAGCTTAGGCACCACAAGCACAGATACGCAGTATTTT | CASSLGTTSTDTQYF
TRBJ1-2 | TRBV4-3 | . | TRBD1 | TGCGCCAGCAGCCAAGTTACCGGAAGGGGGCGCGTAGGCGAAGCTGGCTACACCTTC | CASSQVTGRGRVGEAGYTF